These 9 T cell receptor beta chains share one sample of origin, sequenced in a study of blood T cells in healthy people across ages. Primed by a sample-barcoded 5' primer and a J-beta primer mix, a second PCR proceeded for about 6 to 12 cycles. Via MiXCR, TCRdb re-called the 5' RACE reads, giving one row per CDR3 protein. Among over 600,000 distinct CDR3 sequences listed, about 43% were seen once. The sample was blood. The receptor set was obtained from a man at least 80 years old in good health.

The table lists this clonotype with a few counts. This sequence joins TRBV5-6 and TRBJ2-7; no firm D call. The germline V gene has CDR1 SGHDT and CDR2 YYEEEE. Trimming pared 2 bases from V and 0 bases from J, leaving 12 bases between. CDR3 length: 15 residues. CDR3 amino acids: CASSFSVSFSYEQYF. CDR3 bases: TGTGCCAGCAGCTTCAGTGTCAGCTTCTCCTACGAGCAGTACTTC. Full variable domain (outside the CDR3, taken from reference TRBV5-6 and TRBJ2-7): DAGVTQSPTHLIKTRGQQVTLRCSPKSGHDTVSWYQQALGQGPQFIFQYYEEEERQRGNFPDRFSGHQFPNYSSELNVNALLLGDSALYLCASSFSVSFSYEQYFGPGTRLTVT.

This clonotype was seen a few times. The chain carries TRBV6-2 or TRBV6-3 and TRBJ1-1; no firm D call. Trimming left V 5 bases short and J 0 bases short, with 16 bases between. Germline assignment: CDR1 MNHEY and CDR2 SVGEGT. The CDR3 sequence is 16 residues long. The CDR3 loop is CASSKALRRMNTEAFF. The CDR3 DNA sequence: TGTGCCAGCAGTAAGGCCCTTAGACGTATGAACACTGAAGCTTTCTTT.

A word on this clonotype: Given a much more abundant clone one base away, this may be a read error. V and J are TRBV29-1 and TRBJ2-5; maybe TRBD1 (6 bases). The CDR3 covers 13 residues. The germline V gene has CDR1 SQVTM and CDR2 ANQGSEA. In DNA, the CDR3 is TGCGGCGTTGGGACGGACAGCCAAGAGACCCAGTACTTC. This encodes CGVGTDSQETQYF.

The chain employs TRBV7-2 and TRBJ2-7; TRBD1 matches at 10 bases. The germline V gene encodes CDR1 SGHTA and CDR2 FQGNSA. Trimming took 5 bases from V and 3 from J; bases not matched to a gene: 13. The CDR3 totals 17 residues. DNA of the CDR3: TGTGCCAGCAGCCCGAGGGGTATGGGACAGGGGTTCTACGAGCAGTACTTC. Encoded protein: CASSPRGMGQGFYEQYF. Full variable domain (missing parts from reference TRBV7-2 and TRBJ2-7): GAGVSQSPSNKVTEKGKDVELRCDPISGHTALYWYRQSLGQGLEFLIYFQGNSAPDKSGLPSDRFSAERTGGSVSTLTIQRTQQEDSAVYLCASSPRGMGQGFYEQYFGPGTRLTVT.

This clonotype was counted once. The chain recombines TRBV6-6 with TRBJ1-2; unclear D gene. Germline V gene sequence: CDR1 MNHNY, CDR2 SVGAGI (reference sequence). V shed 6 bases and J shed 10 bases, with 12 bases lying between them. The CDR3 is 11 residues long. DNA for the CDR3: TGTGCCAGCAGCCCCTTGGACCTCTACACCTTC. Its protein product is CASSPLDLYTF.

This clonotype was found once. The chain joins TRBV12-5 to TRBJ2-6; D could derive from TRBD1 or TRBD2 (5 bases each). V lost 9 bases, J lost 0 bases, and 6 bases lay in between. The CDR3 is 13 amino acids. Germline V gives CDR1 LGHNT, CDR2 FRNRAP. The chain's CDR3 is CARGPSGANVLTF. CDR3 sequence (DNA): TGTGCTAGGGGACCCTCTGGGGCCAACGTCCTGACTTTC.

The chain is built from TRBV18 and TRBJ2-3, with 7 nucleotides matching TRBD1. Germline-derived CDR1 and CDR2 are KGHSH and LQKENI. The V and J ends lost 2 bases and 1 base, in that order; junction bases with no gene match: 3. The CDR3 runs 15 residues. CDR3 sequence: CASSPRQGGTDTQYF. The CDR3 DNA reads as TGTGCCAGCTCACCAAGGCAGGGGGGCACAGATACGCAGTATTTT.

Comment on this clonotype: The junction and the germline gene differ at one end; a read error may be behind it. The CDR3, as DNA: TGTGCCAGCAGTTCGGGACTAGCGGGGGTAGATAGGCAGTATTTT. The encoded protein is CASSSGLAGVDRQYF. The J gene is TRBJ2-3, the V gene TRBV6-2 or TRBV6-3, with 14 bases fitting TRBD2. The germline gives CDR1 MNHEY, CDR2 SVGEGT. CDR3 size: 15 residues.

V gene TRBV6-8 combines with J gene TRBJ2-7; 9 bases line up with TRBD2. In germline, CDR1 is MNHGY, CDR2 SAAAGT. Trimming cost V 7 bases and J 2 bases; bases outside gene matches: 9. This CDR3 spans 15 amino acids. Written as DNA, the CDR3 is TGTGCCAGCACGGAGAGCGGGGGGCCAGCCTACGAGCAGTACTTC. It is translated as CASTESGGPAYEQYF.